This TCR beta chain was identified in a study of T cells after yellow fever vaccination. TCRdb fed the 5' RACE reads into MiXCR, producing one record per CDR3 protein. The sample lists 340,000 or so distinct CDR3 sequences; under 15% were seen once. Trimming left V 6 bases short and J 2 bases short, with 20 bases between. The germline V gene encodes CDR1 SEHNR and CDR2 FQNEAQ (reference sequence). The CDR3 totals 18 residues. The sample was CD4+ T cells sorted from PBMCs, taken 15 days after the yellow fever booster vaccination. The chain is built from TRBV7-9 and TRBJ2-6; D possibly corresponds to TRBD1 (6 bases). This sequence originates from a man younger than 30 who received the YFV17D yellow fever vaccine. CDR3 DNA sequence: TGTGCCAGCAGTAATAGACAGGTCTACACGCCTGGGGCCAACGTCCTGACTTTC. Its translation: CASSNRQVYTPGANVLTF.